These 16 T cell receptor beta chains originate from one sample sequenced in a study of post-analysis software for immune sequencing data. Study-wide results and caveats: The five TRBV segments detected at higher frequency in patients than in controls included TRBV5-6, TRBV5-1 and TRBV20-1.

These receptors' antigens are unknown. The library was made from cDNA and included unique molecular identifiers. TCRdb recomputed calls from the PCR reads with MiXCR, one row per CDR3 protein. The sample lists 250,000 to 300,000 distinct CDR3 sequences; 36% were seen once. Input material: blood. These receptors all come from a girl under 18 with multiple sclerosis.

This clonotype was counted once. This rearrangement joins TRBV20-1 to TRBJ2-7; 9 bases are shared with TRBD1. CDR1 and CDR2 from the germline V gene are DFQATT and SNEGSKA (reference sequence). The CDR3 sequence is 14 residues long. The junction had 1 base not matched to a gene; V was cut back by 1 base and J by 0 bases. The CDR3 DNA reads TGCAGTGCTAGAGCGACAGGGGGCTCCTACGAGCAGTACTTC. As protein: CSARATGGSYEQYF.

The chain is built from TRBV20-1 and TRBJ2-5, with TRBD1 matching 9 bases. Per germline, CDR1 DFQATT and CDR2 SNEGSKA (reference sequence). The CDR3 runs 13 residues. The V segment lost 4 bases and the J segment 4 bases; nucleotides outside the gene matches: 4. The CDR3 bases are TGCAGTGCTAAAGGACAGGGGCGAGAGACCCAGTACTTC. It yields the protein CSAKGQGRETQYF.

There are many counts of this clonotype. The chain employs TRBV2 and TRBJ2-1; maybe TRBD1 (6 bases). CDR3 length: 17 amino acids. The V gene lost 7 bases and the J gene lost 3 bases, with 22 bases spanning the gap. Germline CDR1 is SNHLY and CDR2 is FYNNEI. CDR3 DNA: TGTGCCAGCACCATGAGGGGGAGCGAGCCCTTCTACAATGAGCAGTTCTTC. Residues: CASTMRGSEPFYNEQFF.

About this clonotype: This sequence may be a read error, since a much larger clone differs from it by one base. The DNA for the CDR3 is TGCGCCAGCAGCTTGGTCGGGTACACTGAAGCTTTCTTT. Amino acids: CASSLVGYTEAFF. The chain joins TRBV5-1 to TRBJ1-1; D ambiguous. Trimming took off 0 bases at V and 3 bases at J, with 6 bases between the two ends. Per the germline V gene, CDR1 is SGHRS and CDR2 is YFSETQ. CDR3 length equals 13 residues.

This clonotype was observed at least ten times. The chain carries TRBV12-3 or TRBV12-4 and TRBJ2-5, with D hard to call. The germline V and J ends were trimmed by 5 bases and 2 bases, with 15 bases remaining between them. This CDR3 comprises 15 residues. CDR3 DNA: TGTGCCAGCAGTAGCCGGGCCAGCCCACAAGAGACCCAGTACTTC. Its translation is CASSSRASPQETQYF.

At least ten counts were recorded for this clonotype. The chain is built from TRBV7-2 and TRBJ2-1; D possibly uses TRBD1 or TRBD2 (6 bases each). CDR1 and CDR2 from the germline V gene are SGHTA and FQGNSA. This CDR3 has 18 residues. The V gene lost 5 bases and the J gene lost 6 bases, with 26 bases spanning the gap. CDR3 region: CASSLSWRVRGPSNEQFF. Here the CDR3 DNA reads TGTGCCAGCAGCCTGAGTTGGCGCGTCCGGGGGCCTAGCAATGAGCAGTTCTTC.

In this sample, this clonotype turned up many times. CDR3 sequence (DNA): TGTGCCAGCAGCTTAGGGGGTAGCCGGGAGACCCAGTACTTC. It translates to CASSLGGSRETQYF. The V and J genes are TRBV11-3 and TRBJ2-5; D is unclear. From germline, CDR1 is SGHNT and CDR2 YENEEA. This CDR3 has 14 residues. V lost 1 base to trimming and J lost 5 bases, with 11 bases between them.

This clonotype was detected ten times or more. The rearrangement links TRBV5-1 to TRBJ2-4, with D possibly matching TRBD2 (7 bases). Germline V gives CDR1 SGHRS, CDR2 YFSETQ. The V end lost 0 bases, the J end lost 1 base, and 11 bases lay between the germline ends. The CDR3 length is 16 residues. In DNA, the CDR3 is TGCGCCAGCAGCTTGGAGGGGGGGAGGGCCAAAAACATTCAGTACTTC. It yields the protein CASSLEGGRAKNIQYF.

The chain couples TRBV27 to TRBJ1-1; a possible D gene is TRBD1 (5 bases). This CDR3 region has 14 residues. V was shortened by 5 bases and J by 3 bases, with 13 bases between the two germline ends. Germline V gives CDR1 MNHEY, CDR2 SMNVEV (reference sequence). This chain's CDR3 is CASSPLAGHTEAFF. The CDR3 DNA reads TGTGCCAGCAGTCCCCTCGCAGGGCACACTGAAGCTTTCTTT.

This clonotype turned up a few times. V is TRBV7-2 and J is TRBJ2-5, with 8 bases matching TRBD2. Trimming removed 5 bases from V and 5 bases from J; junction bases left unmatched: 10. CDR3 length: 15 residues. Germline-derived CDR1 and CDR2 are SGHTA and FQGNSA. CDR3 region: CASSPDGRGQETQYF. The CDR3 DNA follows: TGTGCCAGCAGCCCTGACGGGAGGGGCCAGGAGACCCAGTACTTC. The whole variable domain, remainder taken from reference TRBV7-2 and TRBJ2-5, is GAGVSQSPSNKVTEKGKDVELRCDPISGHTALYWYRQSLGQGLEFLIYFQGNSAPDKSGLPSDRFSAERTGGSVSTLTIQRTQQEDSAVYLCASSPDGRGQETQYFGPGTRLLVL.

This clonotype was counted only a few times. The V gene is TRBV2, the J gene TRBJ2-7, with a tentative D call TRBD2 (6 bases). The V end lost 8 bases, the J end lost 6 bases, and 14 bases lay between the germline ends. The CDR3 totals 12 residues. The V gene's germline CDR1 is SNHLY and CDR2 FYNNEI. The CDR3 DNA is TGTGCCAGCGAGGGCAGGAGGGGCGAGCAGTACTTC. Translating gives CASEGRRGEQYF. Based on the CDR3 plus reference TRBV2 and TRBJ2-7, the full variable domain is EPEVTQTPSHQVTQMGQEVILRCVPISNHLYFYWYRQILGQKVEFLVSFYNNEISEKSEIFDDQFSVERPDGSNFTLKIRSTKLEDSAMYFCASEGRRGEQYFGPGTRLTVT.

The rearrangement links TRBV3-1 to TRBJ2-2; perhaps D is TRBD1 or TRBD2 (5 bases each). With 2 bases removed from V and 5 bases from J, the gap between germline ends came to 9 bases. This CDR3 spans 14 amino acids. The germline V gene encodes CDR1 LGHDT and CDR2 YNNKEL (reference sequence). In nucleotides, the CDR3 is TGTGCCAGCAGCCAATTCAGGGAGACCGGGGAGCTGTTTTTT. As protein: CASSQFRETGELFF.

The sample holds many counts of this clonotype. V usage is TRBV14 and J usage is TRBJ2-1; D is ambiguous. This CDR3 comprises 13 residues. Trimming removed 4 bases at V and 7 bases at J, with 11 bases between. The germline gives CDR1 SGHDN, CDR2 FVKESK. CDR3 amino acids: CASSPRLFNEQFF. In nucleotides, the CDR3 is TGTGCCAGCAGCCCCCGACTGTTTAATGAGCAGTTCTTC.

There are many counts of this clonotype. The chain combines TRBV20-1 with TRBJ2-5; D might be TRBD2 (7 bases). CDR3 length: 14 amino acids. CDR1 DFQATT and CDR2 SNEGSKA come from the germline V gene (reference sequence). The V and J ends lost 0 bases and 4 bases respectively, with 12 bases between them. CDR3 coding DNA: TGCAGTGCTAGAGACGGCCGGGGGGCAGAGACCCAGTACTTC. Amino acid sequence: CSARDGRGAETQYF.

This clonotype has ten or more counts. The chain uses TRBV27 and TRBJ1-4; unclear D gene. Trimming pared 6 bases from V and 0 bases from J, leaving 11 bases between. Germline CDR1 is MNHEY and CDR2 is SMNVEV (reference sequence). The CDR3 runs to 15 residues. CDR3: CASRGGPATNEKLFF. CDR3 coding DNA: TGTGCCAGCAGGGGAGGGCCCGCAACTAATGAAAAACTGTTTTTT. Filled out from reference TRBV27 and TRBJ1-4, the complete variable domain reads EAQVTQNPRYLITVTGKKLTVTCSQNMNHEYMSWYRQDPGLGLRQIYYSMNVEVTDKGDVPEGYKVSRKEKRNFPLILESPSPNQTSLYFCASRGGPATNEKLFFGSGTQLSVL.

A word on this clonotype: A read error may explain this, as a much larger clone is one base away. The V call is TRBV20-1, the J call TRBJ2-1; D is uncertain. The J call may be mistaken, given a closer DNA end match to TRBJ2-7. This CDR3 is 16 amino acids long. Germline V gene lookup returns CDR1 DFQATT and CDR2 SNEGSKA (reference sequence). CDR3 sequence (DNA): TGCAGTGCTTCCACCCCGGACGCGCTTAGGGTCGATGAGCAGTACTTC. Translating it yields CSASTPDALRVDEQYF.